This T cell receptor (beta chain) is from a study of cytomegalovirus exposure and HLA in healthy donors. Researchers ran the PCR with 60 Vbeta and 13 Jbeta primers. The data were produced by immunoSEQ multiplex PCR, yet TCRdb's version contains in-frame clones alone and is incomplete. The repertoire consists of more than 100,000 clones, with around four fifths occurring once and the leading ten covering approximately 30%. Germline lookup yields CDR1 MNHNS and CDR2 SASEGT. The CDR3 loop spans 14 amino acids. V dropped 5 bases and J dropped 2 bases, with 10 bases sitting between them. The chain combines TRBV6-1 with TRBJ1-5; D perhaps matches TRBD1 (6 bases). This TCR came from a man aged 55 to 70 in good health and CMV-seropositive. Sequencing was done on a sample of PBMCs. This CDR3 is CASSQGSGNQPQHF. CDR3 sequence (DNA): TGTGCCAGCAGTCAGGGGAGCGGCAATCAGCCCCAGCATTTT.